This T cell receptor beta chain was sequenced during a study of PD-1 blockade in classical Hodgkin lymphoma. Data came from immunoSEQ multiplex PCR; TCRdb stores just in-frame clones and leaves some out. This sample has some 150,000 clones; around 73% occur once, and the top ten carry about 9%. General study results and limits: Those achieving complete response showed baseline diversity like newly diagnosed patients.

There was relapse after autologous stem cell transplantation in every patient, and there was variation in brentuximab vedotin exposure. When best responses were assessed, they were complete response, partial response or progressive disease. As for this clone: The antigen is not known.

The CDR3 has 14 amino acids. J gave up 1 base and V 2 bases, and 1 base lay outside the gene matches. Per the germline V gene, CDR1 is SGDLS and CDR2 is YYNGEE. The source of this sequence is a human donor with classical Hodgkin lymphoma. Sequencing used peripheral blood mononuclear cells (PBMCs), obtained before the second cycle of nivolumab. The V gene is TRBV9, the J gene TRBJ2-5, with 8 bases that match TRBD1. The CDR3 DNA reads TGTGCCAGCAGCGTGGGACAGGTCCAAGAGACCCAGTACTTC. It specifies CASSVGQVQETQYF.